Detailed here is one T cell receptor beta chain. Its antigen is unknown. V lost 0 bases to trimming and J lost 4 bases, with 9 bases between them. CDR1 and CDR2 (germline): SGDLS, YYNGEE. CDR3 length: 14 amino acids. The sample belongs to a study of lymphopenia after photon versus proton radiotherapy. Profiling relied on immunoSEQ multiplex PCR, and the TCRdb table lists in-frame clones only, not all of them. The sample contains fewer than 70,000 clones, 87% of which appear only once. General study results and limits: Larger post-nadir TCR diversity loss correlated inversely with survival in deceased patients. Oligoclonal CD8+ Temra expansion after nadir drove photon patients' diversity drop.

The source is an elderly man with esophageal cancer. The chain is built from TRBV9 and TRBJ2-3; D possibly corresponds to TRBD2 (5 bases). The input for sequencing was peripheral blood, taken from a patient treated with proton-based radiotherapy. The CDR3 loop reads CASSVDAGADTQYF. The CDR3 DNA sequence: TGTGCCAGCAGCGTAGACGCGGGCGCAGATACGCAGTATTTT.